A single T cell receptor (beta chain) is shown here with its context. Its cognate antigen is unknown. This record belongs to a study of T cells in Graves' hyperthyroidism and ophthalmopathy. Whole-study findings and limits: Model predictions of ophthalmopathy came a median approximately 6.8 months before onset. Most thyroid clonotypes expanded above 0.001 were also detected in blood.

It was RNA transcripts that yielded the amplified TCR beta CDR3 regions. The primer set for the first-round RT-PCR of the TCR CDR3 was HTBI. Each CDR3 protein is one row after TCRdb ran MiXCR on the multiplex PCR reads. The data show about 610,000 distinct CDR3 sequences, around 46% seen once. CDR3 length: 16 amino acids. V dropped 8 bases and J dropped 11 bases, with 28 bases sitting between them. The germline V gene has CDR1 SNHLY and CDR2 FYNNEI. Over 18 months, lack of ophthalmopathy progression marked Graves' hyperthyroidism as stable. Clinical symptoms, serum thyroxine and TRAb, thyroid ultrasound and orbital computed tomography together formed the diagnostic basis.

This chain joins TRBV2 and TRBJ1-5; D gene ambiguous. The sample comprised peripheral blood or thyroid tissue (not recorded which). The sequence was collected from a young woman with Graves' hyperthyroidism. CDR3 nucleotides: TGTGCCAGCCAAAGGAACAGCGGGAACAGCCAAGAGACCCAGCATTTT. It is translated as CASQRNSGNSQETQHF.